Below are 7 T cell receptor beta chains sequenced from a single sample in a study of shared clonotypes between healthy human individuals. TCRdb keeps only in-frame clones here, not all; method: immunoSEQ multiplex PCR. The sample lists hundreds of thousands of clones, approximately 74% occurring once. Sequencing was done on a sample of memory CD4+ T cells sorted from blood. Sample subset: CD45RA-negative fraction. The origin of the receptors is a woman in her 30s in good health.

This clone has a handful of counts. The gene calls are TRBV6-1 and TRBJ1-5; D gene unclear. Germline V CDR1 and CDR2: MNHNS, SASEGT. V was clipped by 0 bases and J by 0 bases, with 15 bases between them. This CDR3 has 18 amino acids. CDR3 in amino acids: CASSEARQSLYSNQPQHF. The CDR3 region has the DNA TGTGCCAGCAGTGAAGCACGGCAGAGTTTATATAGCAATCAGCCCCAGCATTTT.

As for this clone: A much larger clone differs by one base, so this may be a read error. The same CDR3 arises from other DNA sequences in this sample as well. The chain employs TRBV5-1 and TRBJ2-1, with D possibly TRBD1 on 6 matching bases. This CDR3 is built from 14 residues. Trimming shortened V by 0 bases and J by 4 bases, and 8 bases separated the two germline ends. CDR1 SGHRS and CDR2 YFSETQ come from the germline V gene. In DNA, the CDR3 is TGCGCCAGCAGCTTGGAAGGGGGATACAATGAGCAGTTCTTC. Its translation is CASSLEGGYNEQFF.

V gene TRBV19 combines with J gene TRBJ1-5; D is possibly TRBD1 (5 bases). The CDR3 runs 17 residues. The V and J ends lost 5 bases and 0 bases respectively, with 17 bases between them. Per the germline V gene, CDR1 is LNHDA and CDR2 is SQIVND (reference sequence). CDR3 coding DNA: TGTGCCAGTAGTGGCCGTTGGGGCACTTATAGCAATCAGCCCCAGCATTTT. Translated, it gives CASSGRWGTYSNQPQHF.

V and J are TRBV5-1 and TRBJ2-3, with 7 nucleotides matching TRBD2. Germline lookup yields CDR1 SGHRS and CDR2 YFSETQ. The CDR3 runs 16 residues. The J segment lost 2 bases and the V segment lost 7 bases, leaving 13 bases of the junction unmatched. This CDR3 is CASAAGSSGYTDTQYF. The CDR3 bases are TGCGCCAGCGCAGCCGGGTCTAGCGGTTACACAGATACGCAGTATTTT.

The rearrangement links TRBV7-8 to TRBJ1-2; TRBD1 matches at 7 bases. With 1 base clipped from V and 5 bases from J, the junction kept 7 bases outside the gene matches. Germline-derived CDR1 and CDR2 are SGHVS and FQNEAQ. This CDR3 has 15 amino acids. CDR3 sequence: CASSLGLGRGYGYTF. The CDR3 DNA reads TGTGCCAGCAGCTTAGGACTGGGCAGGGGGTATGGCTACACCTTC.

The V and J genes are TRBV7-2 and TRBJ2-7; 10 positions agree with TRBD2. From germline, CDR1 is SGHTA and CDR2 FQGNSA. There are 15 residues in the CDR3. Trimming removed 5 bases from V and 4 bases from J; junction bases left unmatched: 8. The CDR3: CASSNAGTSVYEQYF. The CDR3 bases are TGTGCCAGCAGCAACGCCGGGACTAGCGTATACGAGCAGTACTTC. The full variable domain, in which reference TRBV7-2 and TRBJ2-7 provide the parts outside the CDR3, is GAGVSQSPSNKVTEKGKDVELRCDPISGHTALYWYRQSLGQGLEFLIYFQGNSAPDKSGLPSDRFSAERTGGSVSTLTIQRTQQEDSAVYLCASSNAGTSVYEQYFGPGTRLTVT.

For the CDR3, the DNA is TGTGCCAGCAGCTACTACTTACAGGGGGCTTACTATGGCTACACCTTC. Translating gives CASSYYLQGAYYGYTF. The chain joins TRBV5-4 to TRBJ1-2; TRBD1 agrees at 9 bases. Germline values: CDR1 SGHNT, CDR2 YYREEE (reference sequence). The V and J ends lost 3 bases and 3 bases, in that order; junction bases with no gene match: 9. This CDR3 comprises 16 residues.